This TCR beta chain appears in the sequencing data of a study of cytomegalovirus exposure and HLA in healthy donors. Study-wide background: Membership in the Caucasian-associated ancestry cluster was found for around four fifths of fewer than 450 genotyped donors.

It was with 60 Vbeta and 13 Jbeta primers that the PCR ran. This table comes from immunoSEQ multiplex PCR, and its TCRdb copy is limited to in-frame clones, with some not included. The table counts roughly 110,000 clones; 5.5% to 8% lies in the top ten. The receptor comes from a man in his forties or fifties in good health and CMV-seropositive. Sample: PBMCs.

Written as DNA, the CDR3 is TGTGCCAGCAGCTTAGCGGGCGCTAGCGGGATTTCTTACGAGCAGTACTTC. This encodes CASSLAGASGISYEQYF. The V gene is TRBV7-9, the J gene TRBJ2-7; 9 bases are a match to TRBD2. The CDR3 totals 17 residues. Per the germline V gene, CDR1 is SEHNR and CDR2 is FQNEAQ (reference sequence). V lost 0 bases, J lost 4 bases, and 10 bases stayed unmatched.